These 11 T cell receptor beta chains were all obtained from the same sample, sequenced in a study of blood T cell repertoires in COVID-19. The table came from immunoSEQ multiplex PCR; TCRdb's copy has only in-frame clones and leaves some out. The table has roughly 76,000 clones, around 93% seen once. The material sequenced was peripheral blood. The receptors were sampled from a woman aged 55 to 70 with active COVID-19.

The J gene is TRBJ1-2, the V gene TRBV14; D is possibly TRBD1 (5 bases). Germline lookup yields CDR1 SGHDN and CDR2 FVKESK. Between the trimmed V and J ends, which lost 0 bases and 5 bases, there was a span of 10 bases. CDR3 size: 14 residues. DNA for the CDR3: TGTGCCAGCAGCCAAGACAGGGCGTTTTATGGCTACACCTTC. Its protein product is CASSQDRAFYGYTF.

The chain links TRBV6-1 to TRBJ2-2; 8 bases are a match to TRBD2. CDR1 MNHNS and CDR2 SASEGT come from the germline V gene. V lost 3 bases, J lost 7 bases, and 7 bases stayed unmatched. The length of the CDR3 is 15 residues. The CDR3 sequence: CASSDPSGSVGELFF. The CDR3 region has the DNA TGTGCCAGCAGTGATCCTAGCGGGTCGGTCGGGGAGCTGTTTTTT.

The chain joins TRBV7-6 to TRBJ2-7; 10 bases align to TRBD2. The germline gives CDR1 SGHVS, CDR2 FNYEAQ. The junction had 9 bases not matched to a gene; V was cut back by 1 base and J by 3 bases. The CDR3 length is 17 residues. The CDR3: CASSLDPPSGSNYEQYF. The CDR3, as DNA: TGTGCCAGCAGCTTAGATCCCCCTAGCGGGAGTAACTACGAGCAGTACTTC.

V usage is TRBV6-5 and J usage is TRBJ2-5; D not resolved. The germline V and J ends were trimmed by 7 bases and 5 bases, with 8 bases remaining between them. The CDR3 runs to 11 residues. The germline V gene encodes CDR1 MNHEY and CDR2 SVGAGI. CDR3 sequence reads: CASTLSETQYF. CDR3 DNA: TGTGCCAGCACCCTCTCGGAGACCCAGTACTTC.

The chain carries TRBV6-4 and TRBJ2-1; no reliable D call. The CDR3 is made up of 13 amino acids. V was clipped by 6 bases and J by 4 bases, with 10 bases between them. Germline V gives CDR1 MRHNA, CDR2 SNTAGT. This CDR3 is CASSTYLYNEQFF. For the CDR3, the DNA is TGTGCCAGCAGCACCTATTTATACAATGAGCAGTTCTTC.

This chain joins TRBV6-5 and TRBJ1-1, with D possibly matching TRBD1 (5 bases). Looked up from germline, CDR1 is MNHEY and CDR2 is SVGAGI. Trimming took 8 bases from V and 3 from J, leaving 10 bases between them. CDR3 size: 12 residues. The CDR3 DNA is TGTGCCAGCGGGCAGGGTTACACTGAAGCTTTCTTT. Encoded protein: CASGQGYTEAFF.

In the case of this clone: The identical CDR3 is also encoded by other nucleotide sequences in the sample. This rearrangement joins TRBV18 to TRBJ1-5; possibly TRBD1 for D (5 bases). The CDR3 is 13 amino acids. V was shortened by 5 bases and J by 9 bases, with 14 bases between the two germline ends. The germline V gene encodes CDR1 KGHSH and CDR2 LQKENI. The CDR3 nucleotides read TGTGCCAGCTCATCCGGGCGGGGGGGGCCCCAGCATTTT. Translation gives CASSSGRGGPQHF.

CDR3 coding DNA: TGTGCCAGCAGCCAGGGGACAGGTGGGTTCTTC. Its protein product is CASSQGTGGFF. The chain uses TRBV6-2 or TRBV6-3 and TRBJ2-1, with 8 bases matching TRBD1. Germline-derived CDR1 and CDR2 are MNHEY and SVGEGT. Germline trimming cut 6 bases from V and 15 bases from J; bases unmatched to any gene: 7. CDR3 length equals 11 residues.

J is TRBJ2-1 and V is TRBV5-5; the match to TRBD2 covers 13 bases. Looked up from germline, CDR1 is SGHKS and CDR2 is YYEKEE (reference sequence). The CDR3 has 18 amino acids. Trimming at V came to 4 bases and at J to 5 bases, leaving 12 bases not matched to a gene. The CDR3 coding sequence is TGTGCCAGCAGCCCGGGACTAGCGGGATCCATCTGGGACAATGAGCAGTTCTTC. Protein sequence: CASSPGLAGSIWDNEQFF.

The chain carries TRBV19 and TRBJ2-6; no clear D gene. CDR3 length: 15 residues. Germline V lookup: CDR1 LNHDA, CDR2 SQIVND (reference sequence). Trimming left V 6 bases short and J 0 bases short, with 9 bases between. The CDR3 bases are TGTGCCAGTAGCGTACAGCACTCTGGGGCCAACGTCCTGACTTTC. The encoded protein is CASSVQHSGANVLTF.

This rearrangement joins TRBV6-1 to TRBJ2-5; 7 bases match TRBD1. V gave up 2 bases and J gave up 5 bases; unmatched junction bases: 8. The CDR3 consists of 15 residues. Germline assignment: CDR1 MNHNS and CDR2 SASEGT. CDR3 bases: TGTGCCAGCAGTGAAACAGGGGCCGTTCTGGAGACCCAGTACTTC. Amino acids: CASSETGAVLETQYF.